Listed below are T cell receptor beta chains from one sample, sequenced in a study of blood T cell repertoires in COVID-19. Libraries were prepared by immunoSEQ multiplex PCR; TCRdb keeps only in-frame clonotypes and omits some of them. The profile covers 30,000 to 40,000 clones, with around 83% appearing a single time and roughly an eighth taken by the ten largest. Sequences were obtained from peripheral blood. All receptors come from a human donor in a cohort sampled during active COVID-19. CDR3s include the opening cysteine and the closing phenylalanine or tryptophan. A D gene is named only where the DNA matches it firmly. Rows may omit the clone size; those that give it use once, few, many or a size class.

D gene	clone size	V gene	J gene	CDR3 protein	CDR3 DNA
.	.	TRBV7-3	TRBJ2-7	CASSLSGRGYEQYF	TGTGCCAGCAGCTTAAGCGGGCGCGGATACGAGCAGTACTTC
.	few	TRBV2	TRBJ1-6	CASSEDGVPSPLHF	TGTGCCAGCAGTGAAGACGGGGTCCCCTCACCCCTCCACTTT
.	.	TRBV19	TRBJ1-5	CASSITGPARPQHF	TGTGCCAGTAGTATCACAGGGCCCGCTCGGCCCCAGCATTTT
TRBD2	.	TRBV6-5	TRBJ2-5	CASSGGLARSETQYF	TGTGCCAGCAGCGGGGGACTAGCTCGGTCAGAGACCCAGTACTTC
TRBD1	.	TRBV3-1/TRBV3-2	TRBJ1-2	CASSHPGQAWGYTF	TGTGCCAGCAGCCACCCAGGACAGGCGTGGGGCTACACCTTC
TRBD2	.	TRBV12-5	TRBJ2-2	CASAQGTSGFAGELFF	TGTGCTAGTGCCCAGGGGACTAGCGGGTTCGCCGGGGAGCTGTTTTTT
.	.	TRBV6-5	TRBJ2-5	CANSQAIGETQYF	TGTGCCAATTCACAGGCGATTGGAGAGACCCAGTACTTC
.	.	TRBV7-9	TRBJ1-6	CASSGGTWGGNSPLHF	TGTGCCAGCAGCGGAGGCACCTGGGGGGGGAATTCACCCCTCCACTTT
.	.	TRBV3-1/TRBV3-2	TRBJ1-1	CASTLRTGTEAFF	TGTGCCAGCACGTTGCGCACGGGCACTGAAGCTTTCTTT
.	.	TRBV7-9	TRBJ1-1	CASSLRPTGEAFF	TGTGCCAGCAGCCTAAGACCGACAGGTGAAGCTTTCTTT
.	.	TRBV2	TRBJ2-7	CASSEAQGRDEQYF	TGTGCCAGCAGTGAAGCGCAGGGCCGGGACGAGCAGTACTTC
.	.	TRBV9	TRBJ2-1	CASSVQGNSYNEQFF	TGTGCCAGCAGCGTTCAGGGGAACTCCTACAATGAGCAGTTCTTC
TRBD1	.	TRBV3-1/TRBV3-2	TRBJ1-5	CASSHHGTGDNQPQHF	TGTGCCAGCAGCCACCACGGGACAGGGGATAATCAGCCCCAGCATTTT
TRBD1	.	TRBV27	TRBJ2-7	CASRRTGLYEQYF	TGTGCCAGCAGACGGACAGGGCTCTACGAGCAGTACTTC
.	.	TRBV19	TRBJ2-1	CASSPEQGVSYNEQFF	TGTGCCAGTAGCCCAGAACAGGGAGTTTCCTACAATGAGCAGTTCTTC
TRBD1	.	TRBV7-2	TRBJ2-1	CASRQQGANEQFF	TGTGCCAGCAGACAACAGGGGGCTAATGAGCAGTTCTTC
TRBD1	.	TRBV5-6	TRBJ1-4	CASSSIDRAPNEKLFF	TGTGCCAGCAGCTCGATTGACAGGGCCCCTAATGAAAAACTGTTTTTT
TRBD1	once	TRBV11-2	TRBJ2-7	CASSLALQRGLEQYF	TGTGCCAGCAGCTTAGCCCTCCAGAGGGGGCTCGAGCAGTACTTC
.	few	TRBV7-5	TRBJ1-5	CVRSLRTGEYYSNQPQHF	TGTGTCAGAAGCTTACGGACAGGGGAATATTATAGCAATCAGCCCCAGCATTTT
TRBD1	.	TRBV5-1	TRBJ1-4	CASSITGGVTNEKLFF	TGCGCCAGCAGCATCACAGGGGGCGTAACTAATGAAAAACTGTTTTTT
TRBD1	few	TRBV11-3	TRBJ2-2	CASNPGQGNTGELFF	TGTGCCAGCAACCCGGGACAGGGGAACACCGGGGAGCTGTTTTTT
.	.	TRBV5-4	TRBJ1-1	CASSETGLRPEAFF	TGTGCCAGCAGCGAGACAGGACTGAGACCTGAAGCTTTCTTT
.	.	TRBV6-2/TRBV6-3	TRBJ2-7	CASSLVSSYEQYF	TGTGCCAGCAGTTTGGTCAGCTCCTACGAGCAGTACTTC
.	once	TRBV12-3/TRBV12-4	TRBJ1-6	CASSKQIDSPLHF	TGTGCCAGCAGTAAACAGATTGATTCACCCCTCCACTTT
.	.	TRBV2	TRBJ1-2	CASRQGGYGYTF	TGTGCCAGCAGGCAGGGTGGCTATGGCTACACCTTC
.	.	TRBV7-4	TRBJ2-1	CASKPGEDNEQFF	TGTGCCAGCAAACCGGGAGAGGACAATGAGCAGTTCTTC
.	.	TRBV5-1	TRBJ1-2	CASSLKGRAEGYTF	TGCGCCAGCAGCTTGAAGGGCAGAGCGGAAGGCTACACCTTC
.	.	TRBV5-1	TRBJ2-7	CASSLVVSDYEQYF	TGCGCCAGCAGCTTAGTGGTGAGCGACTACGAGCAGTACTTC
.	.	TRBV3-1/TRBV3-2	TRBJ1-5	CAGVGGRHSNQPQHF	TGTGCCGGTGTCGGGGGAAGGCATAGCAATCAGCCCCAGCATTTT
TRBD2	once	TRBV11-3	TRBJ2-1	CASSFGPSGTYEQFF	TGTGCCAGCAGCTTTGGGCCTAGCGGGACCTATGAGCAGTTCTTC
TRBD2	.	TRBV6-5	TRBJ2-3	CAGRGGATDTQYF	TGTGCCGGCCGCGGGGGGGCGACAGATACGCAGTATTTT
TRBD1	.	TRBV7-6	TRBJ1-3	CASSSRQGVVSGNTIYF	TGTGCCAGCAGCTCACGACAGGGGGTGGTATCTGGAAACACCATATATTTT
TRBD2	.	TRBV2	TRBJ2-3	CASEGLAFSTDTQYF	TGTGCCAGCGAAGGACTAGCCTTCAGCACAGATACGCAGTATTTT
TRBD1	once	TRBV6-5	TRBJ2-4	CASGQVPQNIQYF	TGTGCCAGCGGACAGGTCCCGCAGAACATTCAGTACTTC
TRBD1	.	TRBV2	TRBJ1-5	CASSGDSYSNQPQHF	TGTGCCAGCAGTGGGGACAGCTATAGCAATCAGCCCCAGCATTTT
TRBD2	.	TRBV5-4	TRBJ2-2	CASSDLLTSGGGTGELFF	TGTGCCAGCAGCGACCTCCTGACTAGCGGGGGGGGCACCGGGGAGCTGTTTTTT
.	.	TRBV7-6	TRBJ1-1	CASSLPPGVDTEAFF	TGTGCCAGCAGCTTACCCCCAGGGGTGGACACTGAAGCTTTCTTT
TRBD1	.	TRBV12-3/TRBV12-4	TRBJ1-2	CASRRQGNYGYTF	TGTGCCAGCAGACGACAGGGAAACTATGGCTACACCTTC
.	.	TRBV5-1	TRBJ2-3	CASSLGQGSDTQYF	TGCGCCAGCAGCTTGGGGCAGGGATCCGATACGCAGTATTTT
TRBD1	.	TRBV5-1	TRBJ2-5	CASSRRDRGETQYF	TGCGCCAGCAGCCGCCGGGACAGGGGAGAGACCCAGTACTTC
TRBD1	.	TRBV4-1	TRBJ1-5	CASSQEAGQGGQPQHF	TGCGCCAGCAGCCAAGAGGCGGGACAGGGCGGTCAGCCCCAGCATTTT
.	.	TRBV7-2	TRBJ2-1	CASSAGQTRSYNEQFF	TGTGCCAGCAGCGCAGGACAGACCCGTTCCTACAATGAGCAGTTCTTC
.	.	TRBV5-1	TRBJ1-2	CASSLAQTGAGYTF	TGCGCCAGCAGCTTGGCCCAGACAGGAGCTGGCTACACCTTC
TRBD1	.	TRBV18	TRBJ1-2	CASSRGQGDGYTF	TGTGCCAGCTCACGGGGACAGGGGGACGGCTACACCTTC
TRBD1	.	TRBV5-4	TRBJ1-3	CASSPTGGGNTIYF	TGTGCCAGCAGCCCCACAGGGGGTGGAAACACCATATATTTT
.	.	TRBV6-6	TRBJ1-2	CASSYVGDYGYTF	TGTGCCAGCAGTTACGTCGGAGACTATGGCTACACCTTC
.	.	TRBV11-2	TRBJ1-3	CASSPDTSGNTIYF	TGTGCCAGCAGCCCTGACACCTCTGGAAACACCATATATTTT
.	.	TRBV4-1	TRBJ2-2	CASSQAARGTGELFF	TGCGCCAGCAGCCAAGCCGCCCGCGGCACCGGGGAGCTGTTTTTT
TRBD1	.	TRBV2	TRBJ2-7	CASNRDRGAYEQYF	TGTGCCAGCAACCGAGACAGGGGGGCCTACGAGCAGTACTTC
.	.	TRBV7-7	TRBJ2-3	CASSPSGGTDTQYF	TGTGCCAGCAGCCCCTCGGGGGGCACAGATACGCAGTATTTT
TRBD2	.	TRBV3-1/TRBV3-2	TRBJ2-1	CASSQITSGGWDEQFF	TGTGCCAGCAGCCAGATAACTAGCGGGGGGTGGGATGAGCAGTTCTTC
TRBD1	.	TRBV9	TRBJ1-5	CASSATGGIGQPQHF	TGTGCCAGCAGCGCAACAGGGGGCATCGGGCAGCCCCAGCATTTT
TRBD2	once	TRBV9	TRBJ2-7	CASSRTSGASYEQYF	TGTGCCAGCAGCCGGACTAGCGGGGCCTCCTACGAGCAGTACTTC
.	.	TRBV5-1	TRBJ2-5	CASSLERGTQYF	TGCGCCAGCAGCTTGGAACGGGGGACCCAGTACTTC
TRBD1	.	TRBV7-6	TRBJ1-3	CASSLGQGAGNTIYF	TGTGCCAGCAGCTTGGGACAGGGAGCCGGAAACACCATATATTTT
.	few	TRBV12-3/TRBV12-4	TRBJ1-2	CASSTGTTYGYTF	TGTGCCAGCAGCACCGGGACAACCTATGGCTACACCTTC
TRBD2	once	TRBV5-5	TRBJ2-5	CASSLSGGARETQYF	TGTGCCAGCAGCTTGAGCGGGGGGGCTCGAGAGACCCAGTACTTC
.	.	TRBV7-9	TRBJ2-3	CASSLWAGGTDTQYF	TGTGCCAGCAGCTTATGGGCGGGTGGGACAGATACGCAGTATTTT
.	.	TRBV18	TRBJ1-2	CASSPSAGADYGYTF	TGTGCCAGCTCACCATCAGCAGGGGCAGACTATGGCTACACCTTC